This T cell receptor (beta chain) was captured by sequencing in a study of monozygotic twins with inflammatory bowel disease. Study-level points and caveats: There were differing immunosuppressive treatments, which may have added variability to patient repertoires. Among IBD patients, fewer clonotypes were shared with others than among healthy twins, especially with disease activity.

A word on this clonotype: The antigen remains undetermined.

TCRdb re-called the 5' RACE reads; one entry per CDR3 protein, DNA not given. The sample holds 150,000 to 200,000 distinct CDR3 sequences. Blood (around 2.4 ml) was collected from every donor individually. Skipping T cell sorting, the study isolated total RNA directly from whole blood. The sequencing sample was made of blood. This receptor was identified in a human donor with ulcerative colitis or Crohn's disease, or a healthy co-twin of an affected twin (not recorded which).

The CDR3 loop reads CAGRTGGNEQFF. This chain links TRBV11-2 with TRBJ2-1; TCRdb's assignment of TRBD1 cannot be checked, as there is no DNA. The CDR3 contains 12 residues. The germline CDR1 and CDR2 sequences are SGHAT and FQNNGV.